Listed below are T cell receptor beta chains from one sample, sequenced in a study of OX40 agonist ivuxolimab in advanced cancers. TCRdb's table, derived via immunoSEQ multiplex PCR, lists solely in-frame clones and lacks some. The sample lists 75,000 to 90,000 clones, approximately 85% occurring once. The sample here was CD4+ or CD8+ T cells sorted from blood, taken in a trial of the OX40 agonist ivuxolimab. The receptor source for this set is an adult with an advanced solid tumor such as melanoma, head and neck, liver or kidney cancer. Each CDR3 is given with its conserved first and last residue. A D gene is named only where the DNA matches it firmly. Clone size, where shown, is once, few, many, or a class for clones that have expanded.

j_gene	abundance	v_gene	d_gene	len	CDR3aa	CDR3nt
TRBJ2-2	.	TRBV9	TRBD1	18	CASSVVGDRFKYTGELFF	TGTGCCAGCAGCGTAGTTGGGGACAGGTTTAAGTACACCGGGGAGCTGTTTTTT
TRBJ2-4	.	TRBV5-6	TRBD1	16	CASSPGGLLAKNIQYF	TGTGCCAGCAGCCCAGGGGGCTTACTAGCCAAAAACATTCAGTACTTC
TRBJ1-6	.	TRBV29-1	.	14	CSVVFGLYNSPLHF	TGCAGCGTTGTTTTCGGCCTATATAATTCACCCCTCCACTTT
TRBJ2-3	.	TRBV5-1	.	14	CASSLGQNTDTQYF	TGCGCCAGCAGCCTTGGACAGAACACAGATACGCAGTATTTT
TRBJ1-1	few	TRBV4-1	.	14	CASSQVRTDSEAFF	TGCGCCAGCAGCCAAGTACGGACAGATTCTGAAGCTTTCTTT
TRBJ1-5	.	TRBV6-6	.	14	CASSRDGSNQPQHF	TGTGCCAGCAGTCGGGACGGTAGCAATCAGCCCCAGCATTTT
TRBJ1-1	.	TRBV25-1	.	12	CASMGFGTEAFF	TGTGCCAGCATGGGGTTTGGCACTGAAGCTTTCTTT
TRBJ2-7	.	TRBV2	.	12	CASTRISYEQYF	TGTGCCAGCACGCGGATCTCCTACGAGCAGTACTTC
TRBJ2-7	.	TRBV5-4	.	16	CASSWGVGESSYEQYF	TGTGCCAGCAGCTGGGGTGTGGGGGAGAGCTCCTACGAGCAGTACTTC
TRBJ1-2	.	TRBV6-1	TRBD1	15	CASTHPPQGNYGYTF	TGTGCCAGCACCCATCCGCCACAGGGGAACTATGGCTACACCTTC
TRBJ2-3	.	TRBV9	.	15	CASTTGRGSTDTQYF	TGTGCCAGCACAACGGGGCGAGGGAGCACAGATACGCAGTATTTT
TRBJ1-1	.	TRBV5-1	TRBD1	13	CASYDRENTEAFF	TGCGCCAGCTATGACAGGGAGAACACTGAAGCTTTCTTT
TRBJ1-3	.	TRBV10-3	TRBD1	16	CAISGPGQGAGNTIYF	TGTGCCATCAGTGGGCCGGGACAGGGGGCTGGAAACACCATATATTTT
TRBJ1-2	.	TRBV7-2	TRBD1	15	CASSLYGTGRDGYTF	TGTGCCAGCAGCTTATACGGGACAGGGAGAGATGGCTACACCTTC
TRBJ2-2	.	TRBV4-3	.	13	CASSQGNTGELFF	TGCGCCAGCAGCCAAGGCAACACCGGGGAGCTGTTTTTT
TRBJ1-2	.	TRBV6-1	TRBD1	15	CASSNRGANNYGYTF	TGTGCCAGCAGCAACAGGGGTGCTAACAACTATGGCTACACCTTC
TRBJ1-4	.	TRBV6-1	.	14	CASREYATNEKLFF	TGTGCCAGCAGGGAATACGCAACTAATGAAAAACTGTTTTTT
TRBJ1-3	.	TRBV28	.	12	CASSSSRDTIYF	TGTGCCAGCAGTTCCTCGCGGGACACCATATATTTT
TRBJ1-4	.	TRBV5-1	.	16	CASSGGSGVFNEKLFF	TGCGCCAGCAGTGGCGGGAGCGGAGTTTTTAATGAAAAACTGTTTTTT
TRBJ1-4	.	TRBV19	TRBD1	16	CASSISGGQLFEKLFF	TGTGCCAGTAGTATATCAGGGGGACAGCTATTTGAAAAACTGTTTTTT
TRBJ2-5	.	TRBV30	TRBD2	15	CACPLAGGRGETQYF	TGTGCCTGCCCTTTAGCGGGGGGGCGAGGAGAGACCCAGTACTTC
TRBJ1-2	.	TRBV7-9	.	14	CASSVQGGGYGYTF	TGTGCCAGCAGCGTACAGGGTGGAGGCTATGGCTACACCTTC
TRBJ2-7	.	TRBV19	.	12	CASSTYGSEQYF	TGTGCCAGTAGTACGTACGGGTCCGAGCAGTACTTC
TRBJ1-1	.	TRBV5-4	TRBD1	14	CASSTQGAGTEAFF	TGTGCCAGCAGCACCCAGGGGGCGGGTACTGAAGCTTTCTTT
TRBJ2-2	.	TRBV2	.	11	CASRGMRELFF	TGTGCCAGCAGGGGAATGAGGGAGCTGTTTTTT
TRBJ2-4	.	TRBV28	.	14	CASSLSDIWGIQYF	TGTGCCAGCAGTTTATCAGACATCTGGGGCATTCAGTACTTC
TRBJ2-7	.	TRBV5-4	TRBD2	15	CASSRWTSGVSEQYF	TGTGCCAGCAGCCGATGGACTAGCGGGGTCTCCGAGCAGTACTTC
TRBJ2-3	.	TRBV5-6	.	14	CASSSYTRTDTQYF	TGTGCCAGCAGCTCTTACACGCGCACAGATACGCAGTATTTT
TRBJ1-6	few	TRBV4-2	TRBD1	14	CASTTGTDNSPLHF	TGTGCCAGCACCACCGGGACAGACAATTCACCCCTCCACTTT
TRBJ2-3	.	TRBV2	.	13	CASGGAGTDTQYF	TGTGCCAGCGGGGGGGCCGGCACAGATACGCAGTATTTT
TRBJ1-5	.	TRBV9	.	15	CASSSWDGVNQPQHF	TGTGCCAGCAGCTCGTGGGACGGAGTCAATCAGCCCCAGCATTTT